This TCR beta chain was recovered during a study of T cells in Graves' hyperthyroidism and ophthalmopathy. TCR beta CDR3 sequences were amplified from RNA transcripts. Initially, a first-round RT-PCR of the TCR CDR3 employed the HTBI primer set. Each CDR3 protein gets one entry after TCRdb re-called the multiplex PCR reads with MiXCR. The table records around 350,000 distinct CDR3 sequences, roughly 15% of them present only once. V was pared by 4 bases and J by 1 base, with 11 bases between. The germline V gene encodes CDR1 SGHRS and CDR2 YFSETQ. The CDR3 extends over 14 amino acids. The sample consisted of blood. The V call is TRBV5-1, the J call TRBJ1-1, with D perhaps matching TRBD1 (6 bases). This TCR was recovered from a woman aged 60-75 years with Graves' ophthalmopathy. In DNA, the CDR3 is TGCGCCAGCAGCCTGGACAGTGGGAACACTGAAGCTTTCTTT. Amino acids: CASSLDSGNTEAFF.